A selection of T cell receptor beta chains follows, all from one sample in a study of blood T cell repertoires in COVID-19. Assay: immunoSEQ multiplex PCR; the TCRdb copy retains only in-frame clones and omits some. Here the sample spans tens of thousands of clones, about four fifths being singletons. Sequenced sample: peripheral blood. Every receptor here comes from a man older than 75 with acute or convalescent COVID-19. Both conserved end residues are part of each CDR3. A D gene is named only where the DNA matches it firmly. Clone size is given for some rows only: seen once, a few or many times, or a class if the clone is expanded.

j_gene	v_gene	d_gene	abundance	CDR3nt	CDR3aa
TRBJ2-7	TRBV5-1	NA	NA	TGCGCCAGCAGCCGGCAGGGGAATTCCTACGAGCAGTACTTC	CASSRQGNSYEQYF
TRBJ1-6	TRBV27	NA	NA	TGTGCCAGTTCAAACGGACTACTGGGGGGAGACAATTCACCCCTCCACTTT	CASSNGLLGGDNSPLHF
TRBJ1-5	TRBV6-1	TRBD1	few	TGTGCCAGCAGTGAAAGGACAGGGAGCAATCAGCCCCAGCATTTT	CASSERTGSNQPQHF
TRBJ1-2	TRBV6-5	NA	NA	TGTGCCAGCAGTTCCATCGGACAGTTTCGCTTCTATGGCTACACCTTC	CASSSIGQFRFYGYTF
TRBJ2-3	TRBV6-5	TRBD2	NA	TGTGCCAGCAGTTCAACTAGCGGGAGAACAGATACGCAGTATTTT	CASSSTSGRTDTQYF
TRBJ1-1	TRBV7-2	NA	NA	TGTGCCAGCAGCTTAGTGAGGGAGAACACTGAAGCTTTCTTT	CASSLVRENTEAFF
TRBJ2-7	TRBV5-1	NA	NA	TGCGCCAGCAGCTTGAGGGGGACGTCCTACGAGCAGTACTTC	CASSLRGTSYEQYF
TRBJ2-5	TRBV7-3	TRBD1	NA	TGTGCCAGCAGCTTAACCGGACAGGGGGCAAGTGAGACCCAGTACTTC	CASSLTGQGASETQYF
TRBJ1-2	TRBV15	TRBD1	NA	TGTGCCACCAGCAGACAACGGACAGGGTACAACTATGGCTACACCTTC	CATSRQRTGYNYGYTF
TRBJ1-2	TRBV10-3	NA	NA	TGTGCCATCAAAGCGGGAATTCTCGGACCCGGGGATGGCTACACCTTC	CAIKAGILGPGDGYTF
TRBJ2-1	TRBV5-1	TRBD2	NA	TGCGCCAGCAGCTTTGATAGCGGGTACTCCTACAATGAGCAGTTCTTC	CASSFDSGYSYNEQFF
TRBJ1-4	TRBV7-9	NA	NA	TGTGCCAGCAGCTTAGCTGGGGGAGGGGAAAAACTGTTTTTT	CASSLAGGGEKLFF
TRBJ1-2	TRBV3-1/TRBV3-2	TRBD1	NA	TGTGCCAGCAGCCAAGGACAGGGTAATCGTTGGGGCTACACCTTC	CASSQGQGNRWGYTF
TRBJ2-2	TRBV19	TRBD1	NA	TGTGCCAGTAGTTCCGGGACAGGAACTTGGAACACCGGGGAGCTGTTTTTT	CASSSGTGTWNTGELFF
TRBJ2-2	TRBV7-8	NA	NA	TGTGCCAGCAGCTTGGCAGGCTACACCGGGGAGCTGTTTTTT	CASSLAGYTGELFF
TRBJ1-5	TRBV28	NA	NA	TGTGCCAGCAGTTTGTCGCAGTGGAATCAGCCCCAGCATTTT	CASSLSQWNQPQHF
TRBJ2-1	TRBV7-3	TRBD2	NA	TGTGCCAGCAGCTGGACTAGCGGGGGCTCCTACAATGAGCAGTTCTTC	CASSWTSGGSYNEQFF
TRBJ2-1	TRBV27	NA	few	TGTGCCAGCAGTTTACGCCAGGGTGTGAGTGAGCAGTTCTTC	CASSLRQGVSEQFF
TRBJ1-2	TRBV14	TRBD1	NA	TGTGCCAGCAGCCGCCCAGACAGGGTTGGCGGCTACACCTTC	CASSRPDRVGGYTF
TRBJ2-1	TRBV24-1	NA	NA	TGTGCCACCAGTGATCCACGGGGGTCAGGCGATGAGCAGTTCTTC	CATSDPRGSGDEQFF
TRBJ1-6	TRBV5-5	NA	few	TGTGCCAGCAGCTTGGCCTCGGAGGGACCGCAATCACCCCTCCACTTT	CASSLASEGPQSPLHF
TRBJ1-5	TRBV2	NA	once	TGTGCCAGCAGTGAAGAATCTGGCAATCAGCCCCAGCATTTT	CASSEESGNQPQHF
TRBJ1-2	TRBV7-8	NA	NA	TGTGCCAGCAGCTTAGGGGGGGACTATGGCTACACCTTC	CASSLGGDYGYTF
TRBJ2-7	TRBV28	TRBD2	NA	TGTGCCAGCAGTTTAGCGGGAGGGATCTACGAGCAGTACTTC	CASSLAGGIYEQYF
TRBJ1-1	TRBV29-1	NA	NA	TGCAGCGCCTGGCAGCAGGGCACTGAAGCTTTCTTT	CSAWQQGTEAFF
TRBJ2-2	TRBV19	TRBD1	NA	TGTGCCAGTAGTAGACAGGGTAAAGGGAACACCGGGGAGCTGTTTTTT	CASSRQGKGNTGELFF
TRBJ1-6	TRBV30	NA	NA	TGTGCCTGGAGTGCCGGTTCACCCCTCCACTTT	CAWSAGSPLHF
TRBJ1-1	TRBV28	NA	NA	TGTGCCAGGAGGACTACGAACACTGAAGCTTTCTTT	CARRTTNTEAFF
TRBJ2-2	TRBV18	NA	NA	TGTGCCAGCTCACCAGACAGAACTGCGAACACCGGGGAGCTGTTTTTT	CASSPDRTANTGELFF
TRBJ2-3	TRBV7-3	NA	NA	TGTGCCAGCAGCCCTGGGGACAAAAAGCATTTT	CASSPGDKKHF
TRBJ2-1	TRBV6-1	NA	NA	TGTGCCAGCAGTGGGGTTAGCGGCCGTGCCTACAATGAGCAGTTCTTC	CASSGVSGRAYNEQFF
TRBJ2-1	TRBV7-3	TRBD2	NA	TGTGCCAGCAGCTCCCAAAGCGGGGCGGGGTATGAGCAGTTCTTC	CASSSQSGAGYEQFF
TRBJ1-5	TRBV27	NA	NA	TGTGCCAGCAGTTTAATGGGGGGGCCAAATCAGCCCCAGCATTTT	CASSLMGGPNQPQHF
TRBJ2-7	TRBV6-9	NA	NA	TGTGCCAGCAGTTATCGAAGGAGGGTCTCCTACGAGCAGTACTTC	CASSYRRRVSYEQYF
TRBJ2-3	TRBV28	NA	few	TGTGCCAGCACCCCCCGGGGTGGCACAGATACGCAGTATTTT	CASTPRGGTDTQYF
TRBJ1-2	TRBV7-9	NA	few	TGTGCCAGCAGCTTCCCGTCCGGCTATGGCTACACCTTC	CASSFPSGYGYTF
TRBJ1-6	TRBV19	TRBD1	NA	TGTGCCAGTAGTTCCGGGACAGGATATTCACCCCTCCACTTT	CASSSGTGYSPLHF
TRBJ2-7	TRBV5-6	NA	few	TGTGCCAGCAGCTTGGCCCCAGGGAACTCCTACGAGCAGTACTTC	CASSLAPGNSYEQYF
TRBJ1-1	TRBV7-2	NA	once	TGTGCCAGCAGCCCCCGGACGACAGGCTTGAACACTGAAGCTTTCTTT	CASSPRTTGLNTEAFF
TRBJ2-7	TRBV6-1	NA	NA	TGTGCCAGCAGTGATCGAGGGTACGAGCAGTACTTC	CASSDRGYEQYF
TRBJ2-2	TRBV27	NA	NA	TGTGCCAGCAGTTTATACTCCCTCAACCGGGAGCTGTTTTTT	CASSLYSLNRELFF
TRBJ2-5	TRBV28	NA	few	TGTGCCAGCAGAACCTTTGGCGGGACCGGAGAGACCCAGTACTTC	CASRTFGGTGETQYF
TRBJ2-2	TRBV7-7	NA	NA	TGTGCTAGCAGCCCCTCGGGGGGCGGGGCCGGGGAGCTGTTTTTT	CASSPSGGGAGELFF
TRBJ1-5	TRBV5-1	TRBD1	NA	TGCGCCAGCAGCTTAGGACAGGGGGGTCAGCCCCAGCATTTT	CASSLGQGGQPQHF
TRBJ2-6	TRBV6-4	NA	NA	TGTGCCAGCAGTGCCACAGGCGTCTCTGGGGCCAACGTCCTGACTTTC	CASSATGVSGANVLTF
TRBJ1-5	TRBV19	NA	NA	TGTGCCAGTAGTGCCCGGGAAAGTCAGCCCCAGCATTTT	CASSARESQPQHF
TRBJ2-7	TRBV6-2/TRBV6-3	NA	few	TGTGCCAGCAGTTACTCGTCCAACTCCTACGAGCAGTACTTC	CASSYSSNSYEQYF
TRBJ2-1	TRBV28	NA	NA	TGTGCCAGCAGCCCCCCCGCGAGCGCGGTCAATGAGCAGTTCTTC	CASSPPASAVNEQFF